The source of this TCR beta chain is a study of blood T cell repertoires in COVID-19. For the study at large: Samples representing acute and convalescent COVID-19 were sourced from the United States, Italy and Spain.

Trimming stripped 2 bases from V and 5 bases from J, with 25 bases between. There are 18 residues in the CDR3. Germline V gives CDR1 KGHSH, CDR2 LQKENI. Assay: immunoSEQ multiplex PCR; the TCRdb copy retains only in-frame clones and omits some. The table shows fewer than 250,000 clones, with 70% to 90% occurring only once. This sequence joins TRBV18 and TRBJ2-7; no clear D. The sequence came from a human donor in a cohort sampled during active COVID-19. Input material: peripheral blood. CDR3 DNA sequence: TGTGCCAGCTCACCATTCATAGGCGCAGCTATCACCCGGGACGAGCAGTACTTC. Translating gives CASSPFIGAAITRDEQYF.